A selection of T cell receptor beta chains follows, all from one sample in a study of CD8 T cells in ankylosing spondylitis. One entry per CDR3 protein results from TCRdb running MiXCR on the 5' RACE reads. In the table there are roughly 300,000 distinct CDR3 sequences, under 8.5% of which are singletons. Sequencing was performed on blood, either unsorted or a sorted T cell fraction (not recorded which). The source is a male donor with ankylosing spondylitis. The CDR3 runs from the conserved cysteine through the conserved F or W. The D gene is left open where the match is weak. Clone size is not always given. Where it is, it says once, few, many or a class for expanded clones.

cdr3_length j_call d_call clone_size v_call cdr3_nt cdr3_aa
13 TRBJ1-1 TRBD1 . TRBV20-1 TGCAGTGCTCAGGACAGGGGAAGACGAGTAGCTTTCTTT CSAQDRGRRVAFF
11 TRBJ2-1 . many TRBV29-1 TGCAGCGTTGCGGGGAACCGAGAGCAGTTCTTC CSVAGNREQFF
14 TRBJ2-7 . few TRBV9 TGTGCCAGCAGCCTCCGGACGGACGGCTACGAGCAGTACTTC CASSLRTDGYEQYF
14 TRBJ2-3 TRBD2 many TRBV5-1 TGTGCCAGCAGTCTCAGCGGGAGTACAGATACGCAGTATTTT CASSLSGSTDTQYF
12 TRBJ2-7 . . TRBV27 TGTGCCAGCAGTTCCACAGGGCGCGAGCAGTACTTC CASSSTGREQYF
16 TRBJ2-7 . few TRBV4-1 TGCGCCAGCAGCCAGGGGTTTCTGACAGGCCCCCACGAGCAGTACTTC CASSQGFLTGPHEQYF
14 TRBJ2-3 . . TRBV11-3 TGTGCCAGCAGAACCGGGACTCAGGCAGATACGCAGTATTTT CASRTGTQADTQYF
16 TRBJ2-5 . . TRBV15 TGTGCCACCAGCAGATCAGGGACTCCGTACCAAGAGACCCAGTACTTC CATSRSGTPYQETQYF
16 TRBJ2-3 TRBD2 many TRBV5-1 TGCGCCAGCAGCTCCTTAGCGGGAGGCTGCACAGATACGCAGTATTTT CASSSLAGGCTDTQYF
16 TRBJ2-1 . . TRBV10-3 TGTGCCATCGGGGGCCAATCTAGCGGTTCCTACAATGAGCAGTTCTTC CAIGGQSSGSYNEQFF
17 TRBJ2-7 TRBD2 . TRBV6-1 TGTGCCAGCCGGGAGGCGAAAGTGCCCTTGAACTCCTACGAGCAGTACTTC CASREAKVPLNSYEQYF
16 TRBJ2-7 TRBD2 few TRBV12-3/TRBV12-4 TGTGCCAGCAGTCGGACTAGCGGGAGTGCCAGCTACGAGCAGTACTTC CASSRTSGSASYEQYF
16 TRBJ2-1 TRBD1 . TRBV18 TGTGCCAGCTCACCACCGAGGACAGGGTCCTACAATGAGCAGTTCTTC CASSPPRTGSYNEQFF
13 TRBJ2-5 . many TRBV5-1 TGCGCCAGCAGCTCGACACTCCAAGAGACCCAGTACTTC CASSSTLQETQYF
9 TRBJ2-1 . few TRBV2 TGTGCCAGCACCCATGAGCAGTTCTTC CASTHEQFF
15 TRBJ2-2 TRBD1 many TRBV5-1 TGCGCCAGCAGCTGGGACAGTCCGAACACCGGGGAGCTGTTTTTT CASSWDSPNTGELFF
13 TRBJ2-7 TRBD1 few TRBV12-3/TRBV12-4 TGTGCCAGCAAGACAGGGGGCTCCTACGAGCAGTACTTC CASKTGGSYEQYF
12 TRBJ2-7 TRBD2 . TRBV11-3 TGTGCCAGCACCACGGGGGGTTACGAGCAGTACTTC CASTTGGYEQYF
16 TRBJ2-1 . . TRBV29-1 TGCAGCGTTGCTAGTAGGGGCGCGGACTTGAACAATGAGCAGTTCTTC CSVASRGADLNNEQFF
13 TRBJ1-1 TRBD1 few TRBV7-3 TGTGCCAGCAGCTTCAGGGGGCTTTCTGAAGCTTTCTTT CASSFRGLSEAFF
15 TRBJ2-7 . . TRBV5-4 TGTGCCAGCAGCCCTGACAGATTCTTCTCCTACGAGCAGTACTTC CASSPDRFFSYEQYF
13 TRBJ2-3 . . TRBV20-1 TGCACTTCCCAGACAGGGGAGGGGGATACGCAGTATTTT CTSQTGEGDTQYF
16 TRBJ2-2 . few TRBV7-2 TGTGCCAGCAGCTTAGTTACGGGGAAGAACACCGGGGAGCTGTTTTTT CASSLVTGKNTGELFF
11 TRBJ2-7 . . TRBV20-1 TGCAGTGCTACGAATCCCTACGAGCAGTACTTC CSATNPYEQYF
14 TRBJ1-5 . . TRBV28 TGTGCCAGCATCGATATCTCAGGTTATCAGCCCCAGCATTTT CASIDISGYQPQHF
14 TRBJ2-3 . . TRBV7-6 TGTGCCAGCAGCTTACTGACAGCCACAGATACGCAGTATTTT CASSLLTATDTQYF
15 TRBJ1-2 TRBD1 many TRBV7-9 TGTGCCAGCAGCTTTTGGGGACAGGGGAACTATGGCTACACCTTC CASSFWGQGNYGYTF
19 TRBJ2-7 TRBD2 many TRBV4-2 TGTGCCAGCAGCCAAGATTTGTCGATAGCGGGAGTTCTAACGTACGAGCAGTACTTC CASSQDLSIAGVLTYEQYF
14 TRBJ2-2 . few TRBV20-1 TGCAGTGCTAGAGGAGAGTTGAGCACCGGGGAGCTGTTTTTT CSARGELSTGELFF
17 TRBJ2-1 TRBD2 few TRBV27 TGTGCCAGCAGTTTAAAAGCGGGAGGGCCTATTTCGAATGAGCAGTTCTTC CASSLKAGGPISNEQFF
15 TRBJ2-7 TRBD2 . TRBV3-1 TGTGCCAGCAGCCAAACGACTAGCGGGCTCTACGAGCAGTACTTC CASSQTTSGLYEQYF
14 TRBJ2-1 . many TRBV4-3 TGCGCCAGCAGCCAAGATACTAGCAGGTCTGAGCAGTTCTTC CASSQDTSRSEQFF
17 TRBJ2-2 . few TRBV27 TGTGCCAGCAGTTTATCATTTGACGGACCGAACACCGGGGAGCTGTTTTTT CASSLSFDGPNTGELFF
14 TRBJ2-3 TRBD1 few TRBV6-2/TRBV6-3 TGTGCCAGCAGTTACTCGACAGGGACAGATACGCAGTATTTT CASSYSTGTDTQYF
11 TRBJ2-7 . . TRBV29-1 TGCAGCGTTTCTGGGACCAGGGAGCAGTACTTC CSVSGTREQYF
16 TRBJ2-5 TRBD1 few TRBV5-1 TGCGCCAGCAGCTTGGCCGTAGGGACAGGGCAAGAGACCCAGTACTTC CASSLAVGTGQETQYF
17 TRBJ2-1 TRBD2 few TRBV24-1 TGTGCCACCAGTGATGGAAAACTAGCGGGTTTATACAATGAGCAGTTCTTC CATSDGKLAGLYNEQFF
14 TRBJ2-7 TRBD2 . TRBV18 TGTGCCAGCTCACCACCGAGCGGGAGCTACGAGCAGTACTTC CASSPPSGSYEQYF
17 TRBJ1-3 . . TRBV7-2 TGTGCCAGCAGCTTAGTGGCTAACAGTCTGTTTGGAAACACCATATATTTT CASSLVANSLFGNTIYF
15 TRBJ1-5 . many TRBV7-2 TGTGCCAGCAGCTTGGCCGGGGGCATGGGACAGCCCCAGCATTTT CASSLAGGMGQPQHF
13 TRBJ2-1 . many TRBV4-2 TGTGCCAGCAGCCAGCCACTACGCAATGAGCAGTTCTTC CASSQPLRNEQFF
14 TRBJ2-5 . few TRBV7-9 TGTGCCAGCAGCTTAACAGGGAGTCAAGAGACCCAGTACTTC CASSLTGSQETQYF
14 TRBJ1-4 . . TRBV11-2 TGTGCCAGCAGCTTAGGGCTATCTGGCGAAAAACTGTTTTTT CASSLGLSGEKLFF
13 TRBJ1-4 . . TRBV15 TGTGCCACCAGCAGAGACAGTGACGAAAAACTGTTTTTT CATSRDSDEKLFF
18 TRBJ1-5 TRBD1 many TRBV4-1 TGCGCCAGCAGCCAAATGACAGGGGGCCCCCTGAGGAATCAGCCCCAGCATTTT CASSQMTGGPLRNQPQHF
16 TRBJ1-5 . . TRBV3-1 TGTGCCAGCAGCCAAGATCCCCCCGGGCTTAATCAGCCCCAGCATTTT CASSQDPPGLNQPQHF
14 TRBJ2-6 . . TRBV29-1 TGCAGCGTGAAACAGGGAGCTGGGGCCAACGTCCTGACTTTC CSVKQGAGANVLTF
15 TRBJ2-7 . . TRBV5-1 TGCGCCAGCAGCTTAGACGGGAGCACCGTTTACGAGCAGTACTTC CASSLDGSTVYEQYF
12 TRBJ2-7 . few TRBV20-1 TGCAGTGCTATGACAACCTCCTACGAGCAGTACTTC CSAMTTSYEQYF
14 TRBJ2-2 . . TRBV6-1 TGTGCCAGCAGTGAACTCAGGGATAGCGGGGAGCTGTTTTTT CASSELRDSGELFF
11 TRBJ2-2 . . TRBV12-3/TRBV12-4 TGTGCCAGCAGGGCAGTTAGGGAGCTGTTTTTT CASRAVRELFF
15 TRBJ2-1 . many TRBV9 TGTGCCAGCAGCCCTAGGAGGAGCTCCTACAATGAGCAGTTCTTC CASSPRRSSYNEQFF
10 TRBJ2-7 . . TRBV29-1 TGCAGCGCGCGGGTTCCACCAGAGTACTTC CSARVPPEYF
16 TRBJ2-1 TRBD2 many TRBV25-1 TGTGCCAGCACTCGATCGGCGGGAGACCCATTTAGGGAGCAGTTCTTC CASTRSAGDPFREQFF
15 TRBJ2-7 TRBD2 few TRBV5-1 TGCGCCAGCAGCATACCGACTAGCCAGCTCCACGAGCAGTACTTC CASSIPTSQLHEQYF
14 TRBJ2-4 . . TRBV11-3 TGTGCCAGCAGCCGCACAGCCTTAGCCAACATTCAGTACTTC CASSRTALANIQYF
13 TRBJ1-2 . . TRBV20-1 TGCAGTGCTAGAGTCACAGGAAACTATGGCTACACCTTC CSARVTGNYGYTF
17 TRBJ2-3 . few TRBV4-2 TGTGCCAGCAGCCAACCCGGCGCTAGCGAAGGCACAGATACGCAGTATTTT CASSQPGASEGTDTQYF
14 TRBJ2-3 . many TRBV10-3 TGTGCCATCACCAGGACTGCCCCCGCAGATACGCAGTATTTT CAITRTAPADTQYF
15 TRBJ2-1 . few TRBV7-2 TGTGCCAAAAGCCGTGGCTCGAGCTCCTACAATGAGCAGTTCTTC CAKSRGSSSYNEQFF